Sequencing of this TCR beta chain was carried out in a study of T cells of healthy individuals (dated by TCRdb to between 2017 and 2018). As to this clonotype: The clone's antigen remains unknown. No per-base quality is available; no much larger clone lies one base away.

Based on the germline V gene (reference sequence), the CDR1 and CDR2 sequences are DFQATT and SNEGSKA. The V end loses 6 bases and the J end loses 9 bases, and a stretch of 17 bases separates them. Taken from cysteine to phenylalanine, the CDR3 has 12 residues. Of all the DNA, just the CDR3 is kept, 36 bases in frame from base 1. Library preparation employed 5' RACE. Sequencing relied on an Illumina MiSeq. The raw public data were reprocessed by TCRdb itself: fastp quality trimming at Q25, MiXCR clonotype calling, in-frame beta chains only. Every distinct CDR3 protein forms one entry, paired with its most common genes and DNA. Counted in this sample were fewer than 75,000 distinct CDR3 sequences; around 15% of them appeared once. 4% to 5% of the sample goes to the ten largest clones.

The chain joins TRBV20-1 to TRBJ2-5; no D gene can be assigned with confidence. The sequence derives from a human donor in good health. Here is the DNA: TGCAGTGCCGCCCTGGACGGTCGGGCCCAGTACTTC. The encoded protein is CSAALDGRAQYF.